These 2 T cell receptor beta chains originate from one sample sequenced in a study of T cell responses to AZD1222 COVID-19 vaccine. The repertoire was sequenced with immunoSEQ multiplex PCR; TCRdb's copy has only in-frame clones and lacks some. The data hold approximately 100,000 clones, with 90% observed a single time. This sample comprised peripheral blood, obtained on day 0 of AZD1222 vaccination. The source of these receptors is an adult in good health.

This clone showed up just once. J is TRBJ1-1 and V is TRBV18; TRBD1 agrees at 8 bases. The length of the CDR3 is 15 residues. The germline V gene has CDR1 KGHSH and CDR2 LQKENI. Germline trimming cut 6 bases from V and 4 bases from J; bases unmatched to any gene: 10. CDR3 region: CASSSLAGTGTEAFF. In DNA, the CDR3 is TGTGCCAGCTCCTCGCTAGCCGGGACAGGCACTGAAGCTTTCTTT.

This clone was seen a single time. V is TRBV7-9 and J is TRBJ1-1; the D gene is possibly TRBD1 (6 bases). V was pared by 5 bases and J by 7 bases, with 14 bases between. The length of the CDR3 is 13 residues. The germline V gene has CDR1 SEHNR and CDR2 FQNEAQ (reference sequence). As DNA, the CDR3 is TGTGCCAGCAGCCTCCAGGGGAGTGATGAAGCTTTCTTT. This gives the protein CASSLQGSDEAFF.